At least ten counts were recorded for the clone carrying this T cell receptor beta chain. Isolation of naive CD8 T cells was achieved by sorting on a CD8+CD4-CCR7+CD45RA+ phenotype. It was with previously described methods and listed TCR primers that bulk TCR libraries were made. TCRdb reanalysed the PCR reads using MiXCR and keeps one entry per CDR3 protein. Of 550,000 to 750,000 distinct CDR3 sequences detected, just under 20% appear once; the ten largest clones hold roughly 0.9%. V shed 2 bases, J shed 5 bases, and the junction held 2 bases outside the gene matches. The CDR3 has 14 amino acids. Germline CDR1 SEHNR, CDR2 FQNEAQ (reference sequence). This sample is drawn from a study of molecular identifiers for immune sequencing clone quantification. Whole-study context: Sequencing covered four of five parts into which replicate RNA from about 20,000 or 100,000 naive CD8 cells was split.

The sample consisted of naive CD8+ T cells from blood, with Jurkat cell RNA spiked in. Noted subset: FACS-sorted CD8+CD4-CCR7+CD45RA+ naive T cells. The chain is built from TRBV7-9 and TRBJ1-5, with TRBD1 matching over 8 bases. The TCR originated in a human donor in good health. Some libraries in this study had Jurkat cell RNA spiked in. The CDR3 DNA sequence: TGTGCCAGCAGCTTACAGGGGGCCGATCAGCCCCAGCATTTT. Amino acid sequence: CASSLQGADQPQHF. Full variable domain (missing parts from reference TRBV7-9 and TRBJ1-5): DTGVSQNPRHKITKRGQNVTFRCDPISEHNRLYWYRQTLGQGPEFLTYFQNEAQLEKSRLLSDRFSAERPKGSFSTLEIQRTEQGDSAMYLCASSLQGADQPQHFGDGTRLSIL.